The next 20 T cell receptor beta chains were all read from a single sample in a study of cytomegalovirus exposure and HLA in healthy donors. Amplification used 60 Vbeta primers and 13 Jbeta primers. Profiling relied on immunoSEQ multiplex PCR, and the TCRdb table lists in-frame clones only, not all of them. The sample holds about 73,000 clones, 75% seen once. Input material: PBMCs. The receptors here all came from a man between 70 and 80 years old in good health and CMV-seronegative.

CDR3 residues: CASSPDRVGEKLFF. The CDR3 nucleotides read TGCGCCAGCAGCCCGGACAGGGTGGGTGAAAAACTGTTTTTT. This chain connects TRBV5-1 to TRBJ1-4; 8 bases are shared with TRBD1. With 4 bases clipped from V and 7 bases from J, the junction kept 6 bases outside the gene matches. The CDR3 length is 14 residues. CDR1 and CDR2 (germline): SGHRS, YFSETQ.

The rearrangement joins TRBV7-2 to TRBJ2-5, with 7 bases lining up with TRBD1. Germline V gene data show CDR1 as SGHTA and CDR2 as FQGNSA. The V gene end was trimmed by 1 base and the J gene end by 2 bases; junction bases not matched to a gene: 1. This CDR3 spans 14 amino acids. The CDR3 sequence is CASSLGDRQETQYF. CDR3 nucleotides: TGTGCCAGCAGCTTAGGGGACAGACAAGAGACCCAGTACTTC.

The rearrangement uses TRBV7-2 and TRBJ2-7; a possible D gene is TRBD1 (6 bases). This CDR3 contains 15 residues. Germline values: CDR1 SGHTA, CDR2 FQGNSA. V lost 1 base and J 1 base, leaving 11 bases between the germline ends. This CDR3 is CASSLGFRGSYEQYF. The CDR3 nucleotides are TGTGCCAGCAGCTTAGGGTTTAGGGGGTCCTACGAGCAGTACTTC.

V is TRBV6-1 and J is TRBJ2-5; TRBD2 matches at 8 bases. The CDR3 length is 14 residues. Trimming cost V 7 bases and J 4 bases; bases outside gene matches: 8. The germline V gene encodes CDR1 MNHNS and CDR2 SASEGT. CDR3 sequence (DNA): TGTGCCAGCACCCTAGCGGGCCCAACAGAGACCCAGTACTTC. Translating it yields CASTLAGPTETQYF.

DNA for the CDR3: TGCGCCAGCAGCTTGCCACTTTCCACAGATACGCAGTATTTT. Translated: CASSLPLSTDTQYF. The rearrangement links TRBV5-1 to TRBJ2-3, with unresolved D. CDR1 is SGHRS, CDR2 YFSETQ, per germline. The CDR3 is 14 residues long. V lost 1 base, J lost 2 bases, and 8 bases lay in between.

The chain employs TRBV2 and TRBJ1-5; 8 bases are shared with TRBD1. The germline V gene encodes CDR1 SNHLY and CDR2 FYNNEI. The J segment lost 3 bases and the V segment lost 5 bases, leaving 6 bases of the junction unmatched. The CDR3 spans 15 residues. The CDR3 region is CASSKDRGLNQPQHF. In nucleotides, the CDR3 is TGTGCCAGCAGTAAAGACAGGGGACTCAATCAGCCCCAGCATTTT.

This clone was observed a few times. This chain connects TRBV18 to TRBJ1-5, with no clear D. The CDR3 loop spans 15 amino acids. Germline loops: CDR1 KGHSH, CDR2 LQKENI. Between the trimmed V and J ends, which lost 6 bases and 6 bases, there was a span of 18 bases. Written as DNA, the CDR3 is TGTGCCAGCTCCCATAGCACGGGTACGGCTCAGCCCCAGCATTTT. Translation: CASSHSTGTAQPQHF.

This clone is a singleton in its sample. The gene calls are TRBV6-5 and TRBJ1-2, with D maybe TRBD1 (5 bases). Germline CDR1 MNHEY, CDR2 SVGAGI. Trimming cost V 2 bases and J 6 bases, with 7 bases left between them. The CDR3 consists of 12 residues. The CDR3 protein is CASSYTGDGYTF. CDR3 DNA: TGTGCCAGCAGTTACACAGGTGATGGCTACACCTTC.

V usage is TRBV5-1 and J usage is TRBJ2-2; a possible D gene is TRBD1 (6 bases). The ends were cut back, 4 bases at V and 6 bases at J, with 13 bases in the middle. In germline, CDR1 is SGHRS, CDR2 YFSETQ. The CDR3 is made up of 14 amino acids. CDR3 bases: TGCGCCAGCAGCGGAACACAGGGTCCCGGGGAGCTGTTTTTT. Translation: CASSGTQGPGELFF.

The CDR3 region is CASSPPGTARNTIYF. The CDR3 DNA reads TGTGCCAGCAGCCCGCCAGGGACTGCTAGAAACACCATATATTTT. V gene TRBV7-9 combines with J gene TRBJ1-3; D is perhaps TRBD1 (5 bases). V was cut by 5 bases and J by 5 bases, with 16 bases left in between. Germline V gene sequence: CDR1 SEHNR, CDR2 FQNEAQ (reference sequence). The CDR3 length is 15 residues.

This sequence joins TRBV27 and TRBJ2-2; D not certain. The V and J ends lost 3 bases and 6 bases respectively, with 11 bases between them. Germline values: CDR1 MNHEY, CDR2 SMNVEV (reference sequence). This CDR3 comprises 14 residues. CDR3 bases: TGTGCCAGCAGTTTGAGGTGGCGATCCGGGGAGCTGTTTTTT. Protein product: CASSLRWRSGELFF.

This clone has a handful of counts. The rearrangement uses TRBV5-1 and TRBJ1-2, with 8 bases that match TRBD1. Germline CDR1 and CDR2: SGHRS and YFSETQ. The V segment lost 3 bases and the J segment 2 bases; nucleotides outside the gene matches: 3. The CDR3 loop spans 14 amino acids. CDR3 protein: CASSSGTGNYGYTF. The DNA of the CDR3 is TGCGCCAGCAGCTCCGGGACAGGCAACTATGGCTACACCTTC.

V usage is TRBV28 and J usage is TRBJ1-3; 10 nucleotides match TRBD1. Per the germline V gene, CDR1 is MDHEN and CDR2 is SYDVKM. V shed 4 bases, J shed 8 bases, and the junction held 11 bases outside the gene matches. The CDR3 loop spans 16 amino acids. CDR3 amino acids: CASSSPGQGMRDTIYF. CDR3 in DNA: TGTGCCAGCAGTTCCCCGGGACAGGGGATGAGGGACACCATATATTTT.

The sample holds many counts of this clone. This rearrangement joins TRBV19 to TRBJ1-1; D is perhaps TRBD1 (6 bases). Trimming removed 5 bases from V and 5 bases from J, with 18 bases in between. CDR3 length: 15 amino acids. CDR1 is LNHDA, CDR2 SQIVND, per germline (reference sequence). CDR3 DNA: TGTGCCAGTAGTTGGGGGGGCGCGTCGGAGACTGAAGCTTTCTTT. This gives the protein CASSWGGASETEAFF.

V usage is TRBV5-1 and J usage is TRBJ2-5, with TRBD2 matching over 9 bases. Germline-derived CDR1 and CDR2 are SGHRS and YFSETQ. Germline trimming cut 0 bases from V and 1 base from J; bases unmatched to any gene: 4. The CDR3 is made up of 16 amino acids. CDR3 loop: CASSLGLADSQETQYF. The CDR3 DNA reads TGCGCCAGCAGCTTGGGACTAGCGGATTCCCAAGAGACCCAGTACTTC.

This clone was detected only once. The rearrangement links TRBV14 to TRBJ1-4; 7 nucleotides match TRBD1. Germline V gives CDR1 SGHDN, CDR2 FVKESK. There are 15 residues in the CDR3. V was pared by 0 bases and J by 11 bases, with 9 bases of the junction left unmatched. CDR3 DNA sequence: TGTGCCAGCAGCCAAGATTCACAGGGGCCCTGGAAACTGTTTTTT. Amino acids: CASSQDSQGPWKLFF. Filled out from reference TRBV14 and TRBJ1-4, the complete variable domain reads EAGVTQFPSHSVIEKGQTVTLRCDPISGHDNLYWYRRVMGKEIKFLLHFVKESKQDESGMPNNRFLAERTGGTYSTLKVQPAELEDSGVYFCASSQDSQGPWKLFFGSGTQLSVL.

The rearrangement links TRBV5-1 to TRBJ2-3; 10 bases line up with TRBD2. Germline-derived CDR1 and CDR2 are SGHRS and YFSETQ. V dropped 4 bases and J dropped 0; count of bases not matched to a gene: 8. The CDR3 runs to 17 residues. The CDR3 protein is CASSLKPSGSSTDTQYF. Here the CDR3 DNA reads TGCGCCAGCAGCCTTAAGCCTAGCGGGAGTAGCACAGATACGCAGTATTTT.

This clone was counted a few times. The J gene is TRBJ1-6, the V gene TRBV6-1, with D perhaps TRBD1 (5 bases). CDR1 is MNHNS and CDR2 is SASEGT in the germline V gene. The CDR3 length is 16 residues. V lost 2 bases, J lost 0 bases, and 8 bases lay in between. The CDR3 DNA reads TGTGCCAGCAGTGAACCCCAGGGCTCCTATAATTCACCCCTCCACTTT. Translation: CASSEPQGSYNSPLHF.

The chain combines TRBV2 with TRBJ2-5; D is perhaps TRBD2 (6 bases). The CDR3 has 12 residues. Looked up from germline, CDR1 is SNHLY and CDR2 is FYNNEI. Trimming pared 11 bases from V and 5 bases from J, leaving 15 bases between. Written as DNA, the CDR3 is TGTGCCGGACGGGACTGGGGGGAGACCCAGTACTTC. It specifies CAGRDWGETQYF.

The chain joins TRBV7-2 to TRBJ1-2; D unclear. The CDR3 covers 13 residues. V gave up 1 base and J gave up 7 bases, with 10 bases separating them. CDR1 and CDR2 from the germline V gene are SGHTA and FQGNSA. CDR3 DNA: TGTGCCAGCAGCTTAGAGAGGGAAACTGGCTACACCTTC. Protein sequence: CASSLERETGYTF.